The entry below gives a single TCR beta chain sequence along with its context. With random hexamers, roughly 0.5 to 1 ug RNA was reverse transcribed. TCRdb reanalysed the immunoSEQ multiplex PCR reads using MiXCR and keeps one entry per CDR3 protein. The sample lists about 140,000 distinct CDR3 sequences, approximately 95% seen once, with over 0.075% in the top ten. The data derive from a study of CD8 T cells in Susac syndrome. CDR1 and CDR2 from the germline V gene are KGHSH and LQKENI. The CDR3 spans 14 residues. Between the trimmed V and J ends, which lost 3 bases and 10 bases, there was a span of 16 bases.

The sample consisted of CD4+ T cells from PBMCs. The chain is built from TRBV18 and TRBJ2-4; D is perhaps TRBD1 (7 bases). This receptor was taken from a human donor with Susac syndrome. CDR3 region: CASSPLGQEGIQYF. DNA for the CDR3: TGTGCCAGCTCACCCCTTGGACAGGAGGGGATTCAGTACTTC. Full variable domain (missing parts from reference TRBV18 and TRBJ2-4): NAGVMQNPRHLVRRRGQEARLRCSPMKGHSHVYWYRQLPEEGLKFMVYLQKENIIDESGMPKERFSAEFPKEGPSILRIQQVVRGDSAAYFCASSPLGQEGIQYFGAGTRLSVL.